A single sample gave rise to the 19 T cell receptor beta chains below, sequenced in a study of blood T cell repertoires in COVID-19. TCRdb's table, derived via immunoSEQ multiplex PCR, lists solely in-frame clones and lacks some. The sample shows 40,000 to 50,000 clones, less than 80% of them seen only once. Sequencing input: peripheral blood. These receptors all stem from a man between 65 and 80 years old with acute or convalescent COVID-19.

The V and J genes are TRBV4-2 and TRBJ2-5; possibly TRBD1 for D (6 bases). The germline V gene encodes CDR1 LGHNA and CDR2 YNFKEQ. The V end was cut by 4 bases, the J end by 3 bases, with 9 bases between. The CDR3 runs 13 residues. CDR3 amino acids: CASSLQGKETQYF. CDR3 nucleotides: TGTGCCAGCAGCCTGCAGGGGAAAGAGACCCAGTACTTC.

In its sample, this clone was seen a few times. This rearrangement joins TRBV23-1 to TRBJ2-7, with TRBD1 matching 8 bases. Being an ORF, TRBV23-1 has a function that is uncertain. This CDR3 spans 13 amino acids. V shed 9 bases and J 6 bases; nucleotides not matched to a gene: 10. CDR3 in DNA: TGCGCCAGAGAGGGACAGGATCTTGGCGAGCAGTACTTC. Protein product: CAREGQDLGEQYF.

The chain couples TRBV6-5 to TRBJ1-1, with a weak D call TRBD1 (5 bases). The germline CDR1 and CDR2 sequences are MNHEY and SVGAGI. The CDR3 runs 13 residues. V was clipped by 2 bases and J by 6 bases, with 10 bases between them. The CDR3 loop reads CASSYGWGAEAFF. In nucleotides, the CDR3 is TGTGCCAGCAGTTACGGCTGGGGGGCTGAAGCTTTCTTT.

The chain links TRBV5-6 to TRBJ1-2, with D hard to call. CDR1 SGHDT and CDR2 YYEEEE come from the germline V gene. The ends were cut back, 2 bases at V and 4 bases at J, with 9 bases in the middle. The length of the CDR3 is 13 residues. The CDR3: CASSFSGPYGYTF. CDR3 sequence (DNA): TGTGCCAGCAGCTTTTCTGGGCCCTATGGCTACACCTTC.

This chain connects TRBV19 to TRBJ2-2, with a tentative D call TRBD1 (5 bases). The CDR3 has 14 residues. Trimming shortened V by 6 bases and J by 3 bases, and 11 bases separated the two germline ends. Germline CDR1 is LNHDA and CDR2 is SQIVND (reference sequence). The CDR3 reads CASSERQHTGELFF. The CDR3 DNA sequence: TGTGCCAGTAGCGAAAGACAGCACACCGGGGAGCTGTTTTTT.

The rearrangement joins TRBV18 to TRBJ1-6; perhaps TRBD1 as D (5 bases). This CDR3 has 13 residues. From germline, CDR1 is KGHSH and CDR2 LQKENI. Trimming shortened V by 3 bases and J by 10 bases, and 10 bases separated the two germline ends. Written as DNA, the CDR3 is TGTGCCAGCTCACCCCAACAGGAATCACCCCTCCACTTT. It codes for CASSPQQESPLHF.

This clone turned up a few times. This chain joins TRBV5-4 and TRBJ1-2, with 10 bases aligning to TRBD1. The CDR3 covers 14 residues. Germline V gene data show CDR1 as SGHNT and CDR2 as YYREEE (reference sequence). V was pared by 3 bases and J by 3 bases, with 2 bases of the junction left unmatched. The CDR3 spells CASSSGQGYYGYTF. The CDR3 DNA reads as TGTGCCAGCAGCTCGGGACAGGGGTACTATGGCTACACCTTC.

The chain uses TRBV5-6 and TRBJ2-2, with D possibly TRBD2 on 5 matching bases. Trimming took 4 bases from V and 3 from J, leaving 13 bases between them. CDR3 size: 15 residues. CDR1 is SGHDT and CDR2 is YYEEEE in the germline V gene. The CDR3 is CASSPLAGDTGELFF. The DNA for the CDR3 is TGTGCCAGCAGCCCCTTAGCCGGGGACACCGGGGAGCTGTTTTTT.

A single count supports this clone. The chain joins TRBV6-5 to TRBJ2-3, with D possibly matching TRBD1 (5 bases). The CDR3 has 14 amino acids. CDR1 and CDR2 from the germline V gene are MNHEY and SVGAGI. Between the trimmed V and J ends, which lost 0 bases and 4 bases, there was a span of 8 bases. The DNA for the CDR3 is TGTGCCAGCAGTTACTCGACAGCTTCAGATACGCAGTATTTT. Translated, it gives CASSYSTASDTQYF.

CDR3: CASSLGQGGTEAFF. The DNA of the CDR3 is TGTGCCAGCAGTTTGGGCCAGGGGGGCACTGAAGCTTTCTTT. The chain is built from TRBV28 and TRBJ1-1; 7 bases fit TRBD1. J gave up 4 bases and V 3 bases, and 5 bases lay outside the gene matches. The germline V gene encodes CDR1 MDHEN and CDR2 SYDVKM. The CDR3 covers 14 residues.

This rearrangement joins TRBV3-1 (or the pseudogene TRBV3-2) to TRBJ1-5, with a tentative D call TRBD1 (5 bases). Trimming shortened V by 1 base and J by 5 bases, and 6 bases separated the two germline ends. Per the germline V gene, CDR1 is LGHDT and CDR2 is YNNKEL (reference sequence). The length of the CDR3 is 13 residues. The CDR3 DNA reads as TGTGCCAGCAGCCAAGGGGGCGATCAGCCCCAGCATTTT. It is translated as CASSQGGDQPQHF.

The J gene is TRBJ2-2, the V gene TRBV19, with D maybe TRBD2 (6 bases). Germline V gives CDR1 LNHDA, CDR2 SQIVND (reference sequence). With 4 bases removed from V and 4 bases from J, the gap between germline ends came to 19 bases. The CDR3 has 17 amino acids. The CDR3 here is CASSRGVTISSTGELFF. The CDR3 nucleotides read TGTGCCAGTAGTAGGGGGGTAACAATAAGTAGCACCGGGGAGCTGTTTTTT.

This chain uses TRBV7-2 with TRBJ2-1; 8 bases fit TRBD1. This CDR3 is 14 amino acids long. With 4 bases clipped from V and 8 bases from J, the junction kept 7 bases outside the gene matches. Germline V CDR1 and CDR2: SGHTA, FQGNSA. The DNA of the CDR3 is TGTGCCAGCAGCTCACCAGGACAGGGCTATGAGCAGTTCTTC. This sequence encodes CASSSPGQGYEQFF.

V is TRBV5-1 and J is TRBJ2-7; 9 nucleotides match TRBD1. With 3 bases clipped from V and 3 bases from J, the junction kept 4 bases outside the gene matches. The CDR3 sequence is 14 residues long. Per the germline V gene, CDR1 is SGHRS and CDR2 is YFSETQ. CDR3 in amino acids: CASSSGTGFYEQYF. The CDR3, as DNA: TGCGCCAGCAGCTCCGGGACAGGGTTCTACGAGCAGTACTTC.

The CDR3 sequence is CASSTGLIHTDTQYF. The DNA of the CDR3 is TGTGCCAGCAGTACGGGACTAATCCACACAGATACGCAGTATTTT. The rearrangement joins TRBV6-5 to TRBJ2-3; 7 bases align to TRBD2. This CDR3 is 15 amino acids long. Trimming took 5 bases from V and 2 from J; bases not matched to a gene: 7. Germline CDR1 MNHEY, CDR2 SVGAGI.

The chain uses TRBV7-6 and TRBJ2-1; D gene uncertain. The germline V gene has CDR1 SGHVS and CDR2 FNYEAQ. Trimming left V 1 base short and J 3 bases short, with 16 bases between. The CDR3 totals 17 residues. CDR3 nucleotides: TGTGCCAGCAGCTTAGGTTCGCTAGGAGAATACTACAATGAGCAGTTCTTC. Translated, it gives CASSLGSLGEYYNEQFF.

The chain combines TRBV9 with TRBJ2-3; the D gene is possibly TRBD1 (6 bases). The V gene lost 1 base and the J gene lost 1 base, with 10 bases spanning the gap. Looked up from germline, CDR1 is SGDLS and CDR2 is YYNGEE. This CDR3 region has 15 residues. The CDR3, as DNA: TGTGCCAGCAGCGTAAGGGGGTCTGGCACAGATACGCAGTATTTT. It encodes CASSVRGSGTDTQYF.

The CDR3 sequence is CASRQQNEKLFF. CDR3 bases: TGTGCCAGCAGGCAACAGAATGAAAAACTGTTTTTT. The gene calls are TRBV3-1 (or the pseudogene TRBV3-2) and TRBJ1-4; D is undetermined. V was cut by 6 bases and J by 5 bases, with 7 bases left in between. CDR1 and CDR2 (germline): LGHDT, YNNKEL (reference sequence). The CDR3 runs 12 residues.

The rearrangement joins TRBV4-3 to TRBJ1-1; D is uncertain. V was clipped by 0 bases and J by 8 bases, with 10 bases between them. CDR3 size: 13 residues. Germline V CDR1 and CDR2: LGHNA, YSLEER. The CDR3 sequence is CASSQDPEREAFF. As DNA, the CDR3 is TGCGCCAGCAGCCAAGATCCCGAGAGGGAAGCTTTCTTT.